In this sample, the clone carrying this TCR beta chain turned up a few times. Original processing notes: Researchers report that nucleated cell counts were estimated from reference gene primer amplification. Only in-frame clones appear in the TCRdb table, and some are missing; sequencing was by immunoSEQ multiplex PCR. V and J calls and clone size are copied from that table; D and trimming were computed from the DNA. The sample holds around 170,000 clones, 80% to 85% seen once. The data derive from a study of blood T cell repertoires in COVID-19. Turning to the study itself: Samples representing acute and convalescent COVID-19 were sourced from the United States, Italy and Spain. Sample material is recorded as cDNA or gDNA derived from T cells, B-cell-depleted T cells, or PBMCs.

The germline gives CDR1 SQVTM, CDR2 ANQGSEA. The CDR3 has 14 amino acids. V lost 6 bases, J lost 6 bases, and 9 bases stayed unmatched. The sequencing input was peripheral blood. This receptor was identified in a woman aged 40 to 50 with acute or convalescent COVID-19. The chain has TRBV29-1 and TRBJ2-3; 10 nucleotides match TRBD2. The CDR3: CSVPLAGVGDTQYF. CDR3 nucleotide sequence: TGCAGCGTCCCCCTAGCGGGAGTAGGGGATACGCAGTATTTT.